This TCR beta chain came from a study of early T cells in non-severe SARS-CoV-2 infection. On the study more broadly: Whole-blood bulk RNA, unsorted, was sequenced, and chains were unpaired. Points from the study as a whole: Matching results from VDJdb favored anti-spike CD8 responses, leaving private and CD4 specificities undetected.

This CDR3 contains 15 residues. Germline V gene sequence: CDR1 SGHVS, CDR2 FQNEAQ. The V and J ends lost 7 bases and 0 bases respectively, with 13 bases between them. As concerns this clonotype: What it binds is not known.

Individual cDNA molecules received unique molecular identifiers during library preparation. Each CDR3 protein is one row after TCRdb ran MiXCR on the 5' RACE reads. The sample has more than 50,000 distinct CDR3 sequences, roughly 12% seen once; the top ten hold around 1.5%. The receptor's source is an adult who was a healthcare worker with PCR-confirmed SARS-CoV-2 infection or an uninfected control (not recorded which). The gene calls are TRBV7-8 and TRBJ2-1; D remains ambiguous. This sample comprised whole blood, obtained at baseline. CDR3 residues: CASTLGRSSYNEQFF. CDR3 coding DNA: TGTGCCAGCACCCTCGGCCGAAGCTCCTACAATGAGCAGTTCTTC.